The sequence of this T cell receptor (beta chain) was determined in a study of radiation and T cells in renal cell carcinoma. From germline, CDR1 is SGDLS and CDR2 YYNGEE. There are 16 residues in the CDR3. Losses at the gene ends were 4 bases for V and 2 bases for J; bases not matched to a gene: 7. With respect to this clone: Its target is unknown.

The method was immunoSEQ multiplex PCR; TCRdb's version includes in-frame clones alone and lacks a portion of them. The sample consists of 10,000 to 15,000 clones, more than 30% of them appearing once. Treatment given: 15 Gy SBRT to primary tumor, nephrectomy 4 weeks later. Nephrectomy followed 15 Gy stereotactic body radiation by 4 weeks. The tumor was a clear cell renal cell carcinoma. General observations from the study: Top tumor clonotypes rose in blood 2 weeks post-radiation, then contracted. Tumor samples were small regions of approximately 1.1 g.

The receptor was derived from a man aged 60 to 75 with renal cell carcinoma. The genes are TRBV9 and TRBJ2-5; 11 nucleotides match TRBD1. Here the sequenced sample was tumor tissue, taken from a patient whose treatment included radiotherapy and nephrectomy. This CDR3 reads CASSPGTGGLQETQYF. CDR3 in DNA: TGTGCCAGCAGCCCAGGGACAGGGGGGCTACAAGAGACCCAGTACTTC.